This T cell receptor (beta chain) was obtained from a study of PD-1 blockade in classical Hodgkin lymphoma. Background on the study: Nivolumab dosed at 3 mg/kg went to patients intravenously every 2 weeks.

Notes on the study in general: Newly diagnosed patients reportedly had lower baseline TCR diversity than healthy donors. Whoever responded completely had baseline diversity much like that seen in newly diagnosed patients.

Comments on this clone: The antigen remains unidentified.

J was trimmed by 2 bases and V by 0 bases; bases with no gene match: 2. The CDR3 extends over 15 amino acids. Germline CDR1 and CDR2: SGHRS and YFSETQ. Here immunoSEQ multiplex PCR was the method, and the copy in TCRdb shows in-frame clones only, minus some. This table holds roughly 30,000 clones, approximately 79% found once. The sample's time point: cycle 4 day 1 (C4D1), after more than five weeks of nivolumab. Relapses following autologous stem cell transplantation were seen in all patients, with brentuximab vedotin exposure varying. Starting with thawed PBMCs, CD4+ T cells were purified by magnetic negative selection.

The TCR comes from a human donor with classical Hodgkin lymphoma. Specimen: CD4+ T cells from blood, collected before the fourth cycle of nivolumab. V and J are TRBV5-1 and TRBJ2-5; the match to TRBD2 covers 9 bases. In nucleotides, the CDR3 is TGCGCCAGCAGCTTGGTTCTAGCGGGGCAAGAGACCCAGTACTTC. Its protein is CASSLVLAGQETQYF.